The T cell receptor beta chain under discussion was sequenced for a study of blood T cell repertoires in COVID-19. Whole-study context: Collection of acute and convalescent COVID-19 samples took place in the United States, Italy and Spain.

As originally analysed: Nucleated cell counts were estimated from reference gene primer amplification. Here immunoSEQ multiplex PCR was the method, and the copy in TCRdb shows in-frame clones only, minus some. V, J and clone size were drawn from that table, and D and trimming were deduced from the DNA. The sample has 250,000 or so clones; around nine tenths are singletons. Participants' reported clinical history set cohort assignment. CDR3 size: 16 residues. Germline values: CDR1 SGHDN, CDR2 FVKESK. With 5 bases clipped from V and 1 base from J, the junction kept 7 bases outside the gene matches. The J gene is TRBJ2-3, the V gene TRBV14, with TRBD1 identical over 9 bases. The TCR sequence derives from a man in his forties or fifties who had recovered from COVID-19. Sequencing was done on a sample of PBMCs or T cells enriched from blood (not recorded which). CDR3 amino acids: CASSSTGGLRTDTQYF. The DNA for the CDR3 is TGTGCCAGCAGCTCGACAGGGGGATTGCGCACAGATACGCAGTATTTT.